The present T cell receptor (beta chain) was sequenced within a study of blood T cells in healthy people across ages (dated by TCRdb to about 2015). The study in broad terms: In model experiments, roughly one uniquely barcoded TCR beta cDNA molecule per two T cells was captured by template switching. The study measured age-related changes in TCR beta repertoire diversity using deep sequencing normalized with unique cDNA molecular identifiers. The study analyzed two additional independent replicas of 1 million unique cDNA reads from the same blood draw for two donors, one aged 18 to 29 and one aged 80 or older. The donors were split into four age groups: young (average 16 years), middle-aged (more than 35), aged (roughly 68) and long-lived (more than 80). The full study reports these points: Because donor CMV infection status was unknown, age-related changes in expanded clonotypes were potentially confounded. Observed TCR beta diversity correlated strongly with the percentage of naive T cells measured by flow cytometry. Conclusive comparison of naive and antigen-experienced compartments was prevented by the profiling of bulk unsorted PBMCs. Observed TCR beta diversity per million T cells fell roughly linearly with age, and a significant reduction was already apparent by age around 40. Total diversity estimates from one million sequenced T cells were considered lower bounds and underestimates. Compared with the aged group, the long-lived group had more naive CD4+ T cells, fewer expanded clones and increased TCR diversity, suggesting age selection.

This clonotype has only a few counts. Its recognized antigen is unknown. No base-level quality is on record; no much larger clone is a single base apart. CDR1 and CDR2 (MNHEY, SMNVEV) derive from the germline V gene (reference sequence). The junction carries 8 bases between V and J, which are trimmed by 1 base and 2 bases respectively. The CDR3 holds 14 amino acids from the cysteine to the phenylalanine. Left in the record is the CDR3 DNA by itself, 42 bases read in frame from the first base. The library came from 5' RACE. Sequenced using an Illumina HiSeq 2500. A second PCR of roughly 6 to 12 cycles was run with a J-beta primer mix and a sample-barcoded 5' primer. Each TCR beta cDNA molecule received a unique molecular identifier from a template-switch 5' adaptor carrying 12 random nucleotides. At least 3 million CDR3-containing paired-end reads were obtained from each sample. First-strand cDNA was synthesized from all RNA with the Mint cDNA synthesis kit, primed by a TRBC-specific oligonucleotide. After uracil-DNA glycosylase treatment, a first 18-cycle PCR used universal primers M1SS and BC2_uni_R on all cDNA. Concerning the study's data processing: Each sample was normalized by randomly selecting 1 million high-quality reads, each carrying a distinct molecular identifier. Reads with shared molecular identifiers were discarded instead of being binned into consensus sequences. MiTCR, set to a Q25 quality threshold and the strictest error-elimination algorithm, was used for CDR3 identification, clonotype clustering and error correction. Lower-bound total TCR beta diversity was estimated with a nonparametric unseen species model using Euler transformation. TCRdb cleaned the public reads at Q25 with fastp, built clones with MiXCR and kept in-frame beta chains. Here each entry gathers all rows of one CDR3 protein and keeps the most common genes and DNA. The V and J calls were determined by TCRdb, not by the authors. The sample table records 800,000 to 1,300,000 distinct CDR3 sequences; roughly a quarter of these occur just once. Of the sample, 0.65% to 0.95% falls within the top ten clones.

Donors were around 37 systemically healthy Caucasian individuals from Russia aged roughly 6 to 90 years. Ten milliliters of peripheral blood were drawn from each donor into EDTA-treated Vacutainer tubes. Ficoll-Paque density-gradient centrifugation was used to isolate PBMCs, with at least 7 million per sample. Total RNA was extracted from PBMCs with Trizol reagent, with at least 6 micrograms obtained per sample. For every donor, an aliquot of PBMCs went through flow cytometry to measure the percentages of naive CD45RAhigh/CD27high T cells. Separately, the same data were catalogued under a study of T cells of mothers and their children. As the second paper documents: Donors were nine systemically healthy Caucasian individuals: three mothers and their six children. cDNA synthesis consumed the entire amount of extracted RNA, loaded at roughly 1.5 ug RNA in each 15 ul reaction. In the second PCR, the M1S primer introduced both the sample barcodes and 2-4 random nucleotides. Over 8.5 million TCR beta CDR3 reads were obtained for each mother, and 2.5 million to 3 million reads were obtained for each child. Thymic selection shapes the output of TCR recombination in a similar way in related and unrelated pairs, and inherited differences have a minor effect. Normalized repertoire overlap in related mother-child pairs was always slightly higher than in unrelated mother-child pairs, but the difference was never significant. With a sensitivity of about 100 clones per million clonotypes, no persistent microchimeric T cell clones were detected. To look for features that set related mother-child pairs apart from unrelated individuals, the researchers ran deep NGS to compare the TCR beta repertoires of mothers and children. Mothers averaged roughly 40 +/- 4 years of age and children averaged about 10 +/- 4 years. After adapters were ligated using NEBNext reagents, the libraries underwent 100+100 nt paired-end sequencing on an Illumina HiSeq 2000. To prevent cross-contamination, the mother and child libraries were prepared one month apart and sequenced in separate runs. Between about 500,000 and 2,100,000 distinct TCR beta clonotypes were identified per donor. Naive TCR beta clonotypes were estimated from low-frequency clonotypes matched to each donor's FACS-determined naive share, without sorting.

The receptor chain draws on TRBV27 and TRBJ2-5, with no confident D gene call. The origin of this receptor is a girl aged 2-10 years in good health. The sequencing sample was made of blood. Here is the DNA: TGTGCCAGCAGTTTATTGGGGAAGCAAGAGACCCAGTACTTC. It codes for CASSLLGKQETQYF.